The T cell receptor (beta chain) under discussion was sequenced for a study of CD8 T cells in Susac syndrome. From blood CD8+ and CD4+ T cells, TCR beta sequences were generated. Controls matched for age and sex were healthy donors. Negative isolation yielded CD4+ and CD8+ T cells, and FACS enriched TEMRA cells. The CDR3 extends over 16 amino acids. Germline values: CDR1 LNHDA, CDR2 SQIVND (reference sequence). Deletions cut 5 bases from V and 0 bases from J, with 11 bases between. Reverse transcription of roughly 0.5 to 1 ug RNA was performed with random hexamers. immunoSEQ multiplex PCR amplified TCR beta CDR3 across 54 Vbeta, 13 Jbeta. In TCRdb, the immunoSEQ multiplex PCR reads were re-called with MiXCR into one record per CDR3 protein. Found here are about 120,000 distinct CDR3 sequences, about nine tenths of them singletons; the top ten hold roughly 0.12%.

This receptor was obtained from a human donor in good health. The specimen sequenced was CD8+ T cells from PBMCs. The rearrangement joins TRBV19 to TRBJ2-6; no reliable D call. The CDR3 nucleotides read TGTGCCAGTAGTGACTCGTGGAGCTCTGGGGCCAACGTCCTGACTTTC. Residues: CASSDSWSSGANVLTF.